What follows describes a single T cell receptor (beta chain). Its antigen is unknown. No much larger clonotype is one base removed from it; base qualities were not supplied. This sample was included in a study of shared T cell receptors in the human thymus (TCRdb year 2021). Background for the entire study: The study investigated the way shared, self-reactive T-cell receptor alpha chains are produced in the human thymus.

The library was obtained by the immunoSEQ multiplex PCR assay. TCRdb took over this immuneACCESS table, retaining in-frame rearrangements with V and J assigned. Such tables are incomplete; in checked studies, under half of the missing clones stem from an unresolved V gene, and the remainder is unexplained. Here the sample has roughly 700,000 clones; roughly 90% occur a single time. Around 0.0099% of the sample is taken by the ten largest. Including the terminal cysteine and phenylalanine, the CDR3 comprises 19 residues. Solely the CDR3 DNA is kept, with 57 bases framed from the first base. CDR1 SNHLY and CDR2 FYNNEI are derived from the germline V gene. Germline trimming amounts to 7 bases on V and 0 bases on J, with 14 as the count of junction bases outside the gene matches. These data were likewise used in another study, on human thymus T cells. The second study, in turn, reports: In Finland, the donors were immunologically healthy infants who were having open corrective cardiac surgery for congenital heart defects. The thymus tissue came from surgical resects taken out during corrective cardiac surgery. V and J gene segment usage appeared biased in both thymic and peripheral blood repertoires. Highly overlapping thymic TCR repertoires among unrelated individuals were reported in the related research. TCR alpha and beta repertoires from roughly eight infant thymus samples and a few related peripheral blood samples were characterized in the study. The cohort included about 6 male and a couple of female infants, with donor ages spanning 7 to 244 days. Thymocytes were released mechanically from tissue and stored at -70 °C as pellets of roughly 9-31 million cells. Genomic DNA was extracted from frozen cell pellets with a QIAsymphony instrument. The immunoSEQ multiplex PCR assay was used to amplify the TCRB and TCRAD loci from a standardized amount of quality-controlled genomic DNA. Amplicons spanned the V(D)J region at a length sufficient to cover the CDR3 and identify V and J genes. The amplicons were sequenced on an Illumina platform via the commercial immunoSEQ service. Primer bias and sequencing errors were corrected as previously described, and TCRAD and TCRB definitions were based on the IMGT database. The repertoires were analysed using immunoSEQ Analyzer 3.0 and VDJTools for basic statistics, V/J segment usage, diversity estimates, rarefaction and pairwise overlap. Diversity was estimated with Chao1, ChaoE, Efron-Thisted, Shannon and inverse Simpson indices, and also on datasets down-sampled to the smallest sample. Repertoire overlap was determined by strict matching of CDR3 nucleotide sequence, V gene and J gene, and Jaccard-based multidimensional scaling clustering was applied. On average, thymus samples gave 650,000 to 1,000,000 unique TCRB clonotypes, whereas blood samples gave 75,000 to 85,000.

Recombination linked TRBV2 to TRBJ1-5, and 11 junctional nucleotides match TRBD1. The sequenced sample was thymocytes. This clonotype was obtained from a boy younger than two with a congenital heart defect. Donor details come from another sample of the same person, matched by shared clones. The DNA reads as follows: TGTGCCAGCACGGACAGGGGGCCCGAAACCTCCAATAGCAATCAGCCCCAGCATTTT. Its translation is CASTDRGPETSNSNQPQHF.